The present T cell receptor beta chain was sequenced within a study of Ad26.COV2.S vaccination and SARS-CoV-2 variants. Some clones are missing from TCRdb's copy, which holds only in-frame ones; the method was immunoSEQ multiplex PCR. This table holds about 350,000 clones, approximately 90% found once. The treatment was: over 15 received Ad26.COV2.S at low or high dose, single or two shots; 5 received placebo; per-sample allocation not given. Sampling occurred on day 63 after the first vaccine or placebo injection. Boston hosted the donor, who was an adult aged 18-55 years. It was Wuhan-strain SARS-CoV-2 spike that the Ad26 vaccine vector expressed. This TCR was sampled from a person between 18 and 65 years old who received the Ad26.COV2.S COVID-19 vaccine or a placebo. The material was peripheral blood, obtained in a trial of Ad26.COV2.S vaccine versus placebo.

CDR3 in DNA: TGTGCCAGCACCAGGACTAGCGGGGGAGGGACCCAGTACTTC. This codes for CASTRTSGGGTQYF. The chain combines TRBV2 with TRBJ2-5; 13 nucleotides line up with TRBD2. CDR1 and CDR2 from the germline V gene are SNHLY and FYNNEI. Trimming removed 7 bases from V and 7 bases from J; junction bases left unmatched: 6. The CDR3 is 14 amino acids.